These 10 T cell receptor beta chains share one sample of origin, sequenced in a study of cytomegalovirus exposure and HLA in healthy donors. Primers for the PCR totalled 60 Vbeta and 13 Jbeta. The protocol was immunoSEQ multiplex PCR, while the TCRdb copy is restricted to in-frame clones and leaves out a portion. This sample carries some 100,000 clones, roughly four fifths of them seen once, and the ten largest clones take about 15%. Source material: PBMCs. Receptor source: a middle-aged man in good health and CMV-seropositive.

The CDR3 is CASSLEAVTGYEQYF. The CDR3 nucleotides read TGCGCCAGCAGCTTGGAGGCGGTTACAGGGTACGAGCAGTACTTC. The V and J genes are TRBV5-1 and TRBJ2-7; maybe TRBD1 (6 bases). Germline values: CDR1 SGHRS, CDR2 YFSETQ. The CDR3 consists of 15 residues. The V end was cut by 0 bases, the J end by 4 bases, with 14 bases between.

The chain carries TRBV5-6 and TRBJ2-4; D is uncertain. Germline V gene lookup returns CDR1 SGHDT and CDR2 YYEEEE. Between the trimmed V and J ends, which lost 4 bases and 6 bases, there was a span of 8 bases. This CDR3 has 12 amino acids. CDR3 in amino acids: CASSGGVNIQYF. The DNA for the CDR3 is TGTGCCAGCAGCGGTGGAGTAAACATTCAGTACTTC.

V usage is TRBV27 and J usage is TRBJ2-1; 14 bases are shared with TRBD2. CDR3 size: 20 residues. V gave up 3 bases and J gave up 0 bases; unmatched junction bases: 10. CDR1 is MNHEY and CDR2 is SMNVEV in the germline V gene (reference sequence). The CDR3 DNA sequence: TGTGCCAGCAGTTTTGAGGGAGGACTAGCGGGGGGCCACTCCTACAATGAGCAGTTCTTC. It yields the protein CASSFEGGLAGGHSYNEQFF.

The chain joins TRBV7-2 to TRBJ1-4, with a tentative D call TRBD1 (6 bases). Per the germline V gene, CDR1 is SGHTA and CDR2 is FQGNSA. The V end lost 1 base, the J end lost 3 bases, and 9 bases lay between the germline ends. This CDR3 has 15 residues. CDR3 sequence: CASSLVGAANEKLFF. CDR3 bases: TGTGCCAGCAGCTTAGTGGGGGCGGCTAATGAAAAACTGTTTTTT.

This clone was counted a few times. The V call is TRBV7-2, the J call TRBJ1-3; 8 nucleotides agree with TRBD1. V lost 6 bases to trimming and J lost 3 bases; unmatched junction nucleotides: 4. The CDR3 is 14 residues long. Per the germline V gene, CDR1 is SGHTA and CDR2 is FQGNSA. The CDR3 here is CASRLDRVGNTIYF. The CDR3 bases are TGTGCCAGCAGATTGGACAGGGTTGGAAACACCATATATTTT. Full variable domain (remainder filled in from reference TRBV7-2 and TRBJ1-3): GAGVSQSPSNKVTEKGKDVELRCDPISGHTALYWYRQSLGQGLEFLIYFQGNSAPDKSGLPSDRFSAERTGGSVSTLTIQRTQQEDSAVYLCASRLDRVGNTIYFGEGSWLTVV.

The chain links TRBV6-5 to TRBJ1-2; 7 bases are shared with TRBD1. V was pared by 9 bases and J by 6 bases, with 13 bases of the junction left unmatched. The CDR3 spans 14 residues. Germline CDR1 is MNHEY and CDR2 is SVGAGI. In nucleotides, the CDR3 is TGTGCCAGTCGGGATACAGGGGACCATCATGGCTACACCTTC. It encodes CASRDTGDHHGYTF.

The J gene is TRBJ1-2, the V gene TRBV10-1; D gene ambiguous. V lost 3 bases and J lost 3, with 14 bases in between. Per the germline V gene, CDR1 is WNHNN and CDR2 is SYGVQD (reference sequence). This CDR3 has 15 amino acids. The CDR3 spells CASSDGGYGHYGYTF. The CDR3, as DNA: TGCGCCAGCAGTGACGGAGGATATGGACACTATGGCTACACCTTC.

The table lists this clone with a few counts. The CDR3 bases are TGTGCCAGCAGCTTCTCCACAGGGGTCACCGGGGAGCTGTTTTTT. Its protein product is CASSFSTGVTGELFF. The chain links TRBV11-3 to TRBJ2-2, with 7 bases matching TRBD1. V trimming: 3 bases; J trimming: 4 bases; junction bases outside the gene matches: 5. The germline V gene encodes CDR1 SGHNT and CDR2 YENEEA. The CDR3 totals 15 residues.

The chain is built from TRBV4-1 and TRBJ2-7; D is perhaps TRBD2 (6 bases). Germline CDR1 is MGHRA and CDR2 is YSYEKL. The CDR3 length is 18 residues. Between the trimmed V and J ends, which lost 0 bases and 2 bases, there was a span of 20 bases. The CDR3 is CASSQEGPRDSLTYEQYF. The CDR3 region has the DNA TGCGCCAGCAGCCAAGAGGGACCTCGGGACTCCCTTACCTACGAGCAGTACTTC.

CDR3 DNA: TGCGCCAGCAGCTCCCGACTCGATGGCTACACCTTC. As protein: CASSSRLDGYTF. The V gene is TRBV5-1, the J gene TRBJ1-2; D gene unclear. This CDR3 comprises 12 residues. V lost 3 bases and J lost 6, with 9 bases in between. Germline V gene data show CDR1 as SGHRS and CDR2 as YFSETQ.